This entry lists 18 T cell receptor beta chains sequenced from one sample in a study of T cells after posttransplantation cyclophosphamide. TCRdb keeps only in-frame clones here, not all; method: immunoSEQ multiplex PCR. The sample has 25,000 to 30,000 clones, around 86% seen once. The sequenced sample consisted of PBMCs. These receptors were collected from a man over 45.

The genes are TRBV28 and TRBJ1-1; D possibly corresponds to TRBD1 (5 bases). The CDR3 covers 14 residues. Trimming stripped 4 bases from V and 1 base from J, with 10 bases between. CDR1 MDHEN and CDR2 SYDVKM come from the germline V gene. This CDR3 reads CASSSSQENTEAFF. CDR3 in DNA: TGTGCCAGCAGTTCCTCACAGGAGAACACTGAAGCTTTCTTT.

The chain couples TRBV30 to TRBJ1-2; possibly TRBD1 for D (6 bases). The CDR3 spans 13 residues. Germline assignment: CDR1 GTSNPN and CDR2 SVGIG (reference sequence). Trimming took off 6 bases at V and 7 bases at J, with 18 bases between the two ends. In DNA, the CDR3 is TGTGCCTGTTACAGGGAAGCTATGCGTGGCTACACCTTC. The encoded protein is CACYREAMRGYTF.

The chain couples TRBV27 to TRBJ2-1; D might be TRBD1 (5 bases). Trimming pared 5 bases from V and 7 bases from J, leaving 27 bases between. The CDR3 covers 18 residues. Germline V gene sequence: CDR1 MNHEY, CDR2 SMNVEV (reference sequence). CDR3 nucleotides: TGTGCCAGCAGTCCTATGGGATTCAGGGATACGCGAGTTAATGAGCAGTTCTTC. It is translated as CASSPMGFRDTRVNEQFF.

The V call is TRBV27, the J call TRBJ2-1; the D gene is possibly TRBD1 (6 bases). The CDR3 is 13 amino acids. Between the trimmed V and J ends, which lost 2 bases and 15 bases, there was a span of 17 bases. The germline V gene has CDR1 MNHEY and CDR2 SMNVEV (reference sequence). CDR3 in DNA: TGTGCCAGCAGTTTACAAGGGGGTCAGGCCCGGTTCTTC. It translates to CASSLQGGQARFF.

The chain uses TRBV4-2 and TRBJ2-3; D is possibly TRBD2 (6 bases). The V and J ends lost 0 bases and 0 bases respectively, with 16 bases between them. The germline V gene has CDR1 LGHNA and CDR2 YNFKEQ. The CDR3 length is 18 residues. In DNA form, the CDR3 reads TGTGCCAGCAGCCAAGACCCCACTAGCACAACTAGCACAGATACGCAGTATTTT. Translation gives CASSQDPTSTTSTDTQYF.

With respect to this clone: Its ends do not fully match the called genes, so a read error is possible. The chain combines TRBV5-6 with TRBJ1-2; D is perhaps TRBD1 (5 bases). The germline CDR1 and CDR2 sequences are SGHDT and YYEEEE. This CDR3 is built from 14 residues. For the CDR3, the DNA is TGTGCCAGCGGCTTTGGGGGGTCAGGCTATGGCTACACCTTC. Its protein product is CASGFGGSGYGYTF.

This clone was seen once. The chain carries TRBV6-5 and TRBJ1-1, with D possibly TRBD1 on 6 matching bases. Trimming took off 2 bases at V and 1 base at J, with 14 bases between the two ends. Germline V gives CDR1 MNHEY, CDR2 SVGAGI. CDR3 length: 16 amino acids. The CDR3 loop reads CASSYARQASNTEAFF. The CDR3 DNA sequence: TGTGCCAGCAGTTACGCACGACAGGCCTCGAACACTGAAGCTTTCTTT.

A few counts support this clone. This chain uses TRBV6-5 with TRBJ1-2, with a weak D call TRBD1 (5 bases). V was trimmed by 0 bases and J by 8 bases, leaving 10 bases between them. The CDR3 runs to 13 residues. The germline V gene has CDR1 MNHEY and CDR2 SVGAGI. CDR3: CASSYSNGGGYTF. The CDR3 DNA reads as TGTGCCAGCAGTTACTCGAACGGGGGAGGCTACACCTTC.

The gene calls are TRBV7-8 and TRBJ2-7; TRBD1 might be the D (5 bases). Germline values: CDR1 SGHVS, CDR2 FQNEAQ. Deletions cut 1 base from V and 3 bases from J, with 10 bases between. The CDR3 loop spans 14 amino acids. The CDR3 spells CASSLDVRDYEQYF. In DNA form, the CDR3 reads TGTGCCAGCAGCTTAGATGTCAGGGACTACGAGCAGTACTTC.

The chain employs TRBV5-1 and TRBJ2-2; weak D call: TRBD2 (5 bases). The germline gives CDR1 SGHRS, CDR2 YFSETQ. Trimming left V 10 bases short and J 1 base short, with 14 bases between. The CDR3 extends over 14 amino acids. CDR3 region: CAVRGDLNTGELFF. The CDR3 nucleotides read TGCGCCGTCCGGGGAGACCTGAACACCGGGGAGCTGTTTTTT.

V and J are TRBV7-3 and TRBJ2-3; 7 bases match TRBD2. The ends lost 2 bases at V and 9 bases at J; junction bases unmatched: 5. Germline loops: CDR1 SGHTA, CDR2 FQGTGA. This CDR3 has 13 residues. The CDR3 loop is CASSLGGGGTQYF. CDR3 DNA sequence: TGTGCCAGCAGCTTAGGGGGGGGAGGGACGCAGTATTTT.

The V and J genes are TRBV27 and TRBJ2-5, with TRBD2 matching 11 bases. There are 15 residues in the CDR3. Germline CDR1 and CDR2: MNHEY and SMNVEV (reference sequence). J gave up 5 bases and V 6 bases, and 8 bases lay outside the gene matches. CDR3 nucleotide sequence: TGTGCCAGCAGCAAAAAAATAGCGGGAGGGGAGACCCAGTACTTC. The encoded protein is CASSKKIAGGETQYF.

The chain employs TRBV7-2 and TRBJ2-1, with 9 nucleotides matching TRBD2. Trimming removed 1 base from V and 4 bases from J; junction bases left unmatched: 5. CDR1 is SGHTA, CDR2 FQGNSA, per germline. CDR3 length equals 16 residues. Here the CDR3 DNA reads TGTGCCAGCAGCTTAGAGGCGACTAGCGGATACAATGAGCAGTTCTTC. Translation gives CASSLEATSGYNEQFF.

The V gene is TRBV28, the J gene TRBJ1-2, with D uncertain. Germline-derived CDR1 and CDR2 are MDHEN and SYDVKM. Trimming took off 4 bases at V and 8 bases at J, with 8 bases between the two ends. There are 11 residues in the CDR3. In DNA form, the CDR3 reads TGTGCCAGCAGTTCATACAAAGGCTACACCTTC. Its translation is CASSSYKGYTF.

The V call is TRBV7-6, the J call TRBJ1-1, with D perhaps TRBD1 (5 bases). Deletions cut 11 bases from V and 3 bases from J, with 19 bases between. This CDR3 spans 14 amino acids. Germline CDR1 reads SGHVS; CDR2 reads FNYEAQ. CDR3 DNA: TGTGCCCACAGTAAGCCACAGGTTGACACTGAAGCTTTCTTT. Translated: CAHSKPQVDTEAFF.

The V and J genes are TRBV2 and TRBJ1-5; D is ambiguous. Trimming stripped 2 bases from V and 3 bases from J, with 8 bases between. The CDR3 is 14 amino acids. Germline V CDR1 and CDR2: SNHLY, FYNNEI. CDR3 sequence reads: CASSEFRDNQPQHF. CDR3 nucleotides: TGTGCCAGCAGTGAATTCCGAGACAATCAGCCCCAGCATTTT.

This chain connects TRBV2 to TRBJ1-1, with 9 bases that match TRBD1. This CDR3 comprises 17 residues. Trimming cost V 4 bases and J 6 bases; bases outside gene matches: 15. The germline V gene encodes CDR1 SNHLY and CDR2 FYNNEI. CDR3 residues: CASSAHSPGQGYSEAFF. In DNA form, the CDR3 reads TGTGCCAGCAGTGCCCACAGTCCCGGACAGGGGTACTCTGAAGCTTTCTTT. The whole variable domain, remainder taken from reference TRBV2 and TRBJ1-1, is EPEVTQTPSHQVTQMGQEVILRCVPISNHLYFYWYRQILGQKVEFLVSFYNNEISEKSEIFDDQFSVERPDGSNFTLKIRSTKLEDSAMYFCASSAHSPGQGYSEAFFGQGTRLTVV.

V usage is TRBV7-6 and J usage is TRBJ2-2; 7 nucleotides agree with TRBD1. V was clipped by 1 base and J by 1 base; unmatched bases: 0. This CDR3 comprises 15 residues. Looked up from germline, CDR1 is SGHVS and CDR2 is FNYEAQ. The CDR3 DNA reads TGTGCCAGCAGCTTAGGACAGGGGAACACCGGGGAGCTGTTTTTT. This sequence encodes CASSLGQGNTGELFF.